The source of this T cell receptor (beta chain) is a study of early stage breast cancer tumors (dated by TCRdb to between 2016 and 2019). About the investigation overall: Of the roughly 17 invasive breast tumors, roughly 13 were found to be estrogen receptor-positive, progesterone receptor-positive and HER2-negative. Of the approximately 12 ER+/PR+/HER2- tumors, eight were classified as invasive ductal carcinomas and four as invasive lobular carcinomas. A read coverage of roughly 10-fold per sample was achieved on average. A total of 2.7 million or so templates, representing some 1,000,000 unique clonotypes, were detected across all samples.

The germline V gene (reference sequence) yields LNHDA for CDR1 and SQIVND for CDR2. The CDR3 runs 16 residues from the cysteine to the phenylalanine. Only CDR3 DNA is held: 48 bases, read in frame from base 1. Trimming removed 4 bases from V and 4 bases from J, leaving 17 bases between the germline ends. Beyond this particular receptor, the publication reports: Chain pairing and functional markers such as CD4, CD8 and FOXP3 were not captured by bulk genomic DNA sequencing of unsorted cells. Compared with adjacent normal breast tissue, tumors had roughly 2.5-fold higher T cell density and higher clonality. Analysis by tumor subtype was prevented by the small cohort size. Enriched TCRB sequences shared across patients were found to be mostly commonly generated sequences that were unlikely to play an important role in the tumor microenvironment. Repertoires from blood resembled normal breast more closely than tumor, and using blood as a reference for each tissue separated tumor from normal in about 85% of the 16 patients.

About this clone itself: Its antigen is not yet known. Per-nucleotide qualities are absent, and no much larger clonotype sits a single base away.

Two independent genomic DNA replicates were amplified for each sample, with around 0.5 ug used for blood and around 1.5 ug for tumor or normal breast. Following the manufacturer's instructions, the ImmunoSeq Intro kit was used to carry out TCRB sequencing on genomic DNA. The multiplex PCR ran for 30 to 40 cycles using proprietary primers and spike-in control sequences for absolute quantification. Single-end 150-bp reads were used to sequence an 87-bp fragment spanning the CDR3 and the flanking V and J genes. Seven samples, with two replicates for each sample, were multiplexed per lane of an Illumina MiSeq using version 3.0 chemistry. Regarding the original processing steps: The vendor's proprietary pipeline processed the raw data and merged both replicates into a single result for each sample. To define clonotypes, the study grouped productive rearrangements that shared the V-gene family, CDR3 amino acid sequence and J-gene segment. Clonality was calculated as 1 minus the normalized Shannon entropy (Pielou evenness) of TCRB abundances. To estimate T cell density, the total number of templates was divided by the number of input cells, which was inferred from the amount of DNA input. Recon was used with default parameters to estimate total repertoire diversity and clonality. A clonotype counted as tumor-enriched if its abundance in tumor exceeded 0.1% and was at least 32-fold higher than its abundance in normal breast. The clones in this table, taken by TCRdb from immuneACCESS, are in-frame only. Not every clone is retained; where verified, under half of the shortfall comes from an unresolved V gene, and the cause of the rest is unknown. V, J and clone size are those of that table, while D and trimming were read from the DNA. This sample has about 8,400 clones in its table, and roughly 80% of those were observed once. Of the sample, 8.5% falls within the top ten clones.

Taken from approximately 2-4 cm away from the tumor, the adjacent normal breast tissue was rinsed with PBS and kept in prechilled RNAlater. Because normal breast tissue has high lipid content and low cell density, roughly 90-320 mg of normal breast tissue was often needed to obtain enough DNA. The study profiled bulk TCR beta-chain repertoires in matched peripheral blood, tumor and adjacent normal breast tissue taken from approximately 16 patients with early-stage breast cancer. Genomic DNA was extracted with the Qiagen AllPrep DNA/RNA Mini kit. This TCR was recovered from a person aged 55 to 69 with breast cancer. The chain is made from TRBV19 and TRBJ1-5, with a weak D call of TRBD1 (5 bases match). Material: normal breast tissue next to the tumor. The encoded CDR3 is CASSTNLGGGNQPQHF. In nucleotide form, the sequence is TGTGCCAGTAGTACAAACCTCGGGGGTGGGAATCAGCCCCAGCATTTT. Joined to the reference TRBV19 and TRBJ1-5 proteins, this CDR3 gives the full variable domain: DGGITQSPKYLFRKEGQNVTLSCEQNLNHDAMYWYRQDPGQGLRLIYYSQIVNDFQKGDIAEGYSVSREKKESFPLTVTSAQKNPTAFYLCASSTNLGGGNQPQHFGDGTRLSIL.